This T cell receptor (beta chain) was recovered during a study of blood T cell repertoires in COVID-19. Study-wide background: COVID-19 samples, acute and convalescent, were from the United States, Italy and Spain. In each case, the material was cDNA or gDNA derived from T cells, B-cell-depleted T cells, or PBMCs.

In the original workflow: Nucleated cell number was recorded as an estimate derived from reference gene primer amplification. Data came from immunoSEQ multiplex PCR; TCRdb stores just in-frame clones and leaves some out. That table gives V, J and clone size, and the DNA gave D and trimming. The data hold some 210,000 clones, with around 84% observed a single time. Clinical history as reported by participants underpinned cohort assignment. In germline, CDR1 is MNHNS, CDR2 SASEGT. The CDR3 covers 15 residues. V trimming: 5 bases; J trimming: 2 bases; junction bases outside the gene matches: 4. The chain is built from TRBV6-1 and TRBJ1-3, with 9 bases fitting TRBD1. This TCR was recovered from a man aged 25-40 years with acute COVID-19. The sequencing sample was made of PBMCs or T cells enriched from blood (not recorded which). CDR3 DNA sequence: TGTGCCAGCAGTCTGGGACAGGGCACTGGAAACACCATATATTTT. Protein sequence: CASSLGQGTGNTIYF.